This TCR beta chain emerged from a study of cytomegalovirus exposure and HLA in healthy donors. Study-level findings and limits: A list of roughly 180 TCR beta chains associated with cytomegalovirus was given.

PCR involved 60 Vbeta and 13 Jbeta primers. The method was immunoSEQ multiplex PCR; TCRdb's version includes in-frame clones alone and lacks a portion of them. The sample lists under 150,000 clones, around 81% occurring once. This CDR3 is 14 amino acids long. Germline V gives CDR1 SGHTA, CDR2 FQGNSA. The J segment lost 4 bases and the V segment lost 4 bases, leaving 4 bases of the junction unmatched. In regard to this clone: Its specificity is not known.

The V and J genes are TRBV7-2 and TRBJ1-2, with 9 nucleotides matching TRBD1. The sequence came from a woman in her twenties or thirties in good health and CMV-seronegative. Sequenced input: PBMCs. CDR3 nucleotides: TGTGCCAGCAGCTCCCAGACAGGGGGCTATGGCTACACCTTC. This gives the protein CASSSQTGGYGYTF.